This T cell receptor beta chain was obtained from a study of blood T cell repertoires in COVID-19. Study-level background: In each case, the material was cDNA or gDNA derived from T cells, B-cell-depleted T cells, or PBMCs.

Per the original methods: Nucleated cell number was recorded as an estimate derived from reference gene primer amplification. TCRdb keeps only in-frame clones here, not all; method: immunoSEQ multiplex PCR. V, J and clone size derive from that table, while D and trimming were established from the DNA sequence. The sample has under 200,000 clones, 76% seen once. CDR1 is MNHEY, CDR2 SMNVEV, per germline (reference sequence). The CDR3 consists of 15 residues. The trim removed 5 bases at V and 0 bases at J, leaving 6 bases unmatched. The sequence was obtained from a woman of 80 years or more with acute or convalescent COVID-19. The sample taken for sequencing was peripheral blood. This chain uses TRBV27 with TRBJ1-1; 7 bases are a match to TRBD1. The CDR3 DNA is TGTGCCAGCAGTATCAGGGGGTTCATGAACACTGAAGCTTTCTTT. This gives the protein CASSIRGFMNTEAFF.